These 19 T cell receptor beta chains were all obtained from the same sample, sequenced in a study of T cell responses to AZD1222 COVID-19 vaccine (dated by TCRdb to the early 2020s). Library generation was performed with the immunoSEQ multiplex PCR assay. Drawn from immuneACCESS, this table holds only the in-frame rearrangements with V and J called that TCRdb kept. Clones are partly lost; checked studies trace under half to an unresolved V gene and leave the rest unexplained. Present in this sample are around 94,000 clones, 86% of which were seen just once. The ten biggest clones cover more than 4.5% of the sample. Sample time point, as interpreted from the label and publication: baseline before first vaccination. The source material was peripheral blood, sampled on day 0 of AZD1222 vaccination. The receptors were sampled from an adult in good health.

The chain couples TRBV19 to TRBJ2-2, with TRBD2 identical over 13 bases. This CDR3 spans 16 amino acids. Unmatched junction bases numbered 5, after V lost 4 bases and J lost 6 bases. In germline, CDR1 is LNHDA, CDR2 SQIVND (reference sequence). The CDR3 spells CASSTRTSGSPGELFF. DNA of the CDR3: TGTGCCAGTAGTACTAGGACTAGCGGGAGTCCCGGGGAGCTGTTTTTT.

This clone was observed once. The V call is TRBV18, the J call TRBJ1-2; D is ambiguous. Germline CDR1 reads KGHSH; CDR2 reads LQKENI. V was shortened by 4 bases and J by 0 bases, with 9 bases between the two germline ends. The CDR3 runs to 14 residues. The chain's CDR3 is CASSRGESNYGYTF. The CDR3 nucleotides are TGTGCCAGCTCACGAGGCGAGTCTAACTATGGCTACACCTTC.

The chain recombines TRBV6-5 with TRBJ1-3; TRBD1 matches 10 bases. Germline V gene data show CDR1 as MNHEY and CDR2 as SVGAGI. The V and J ends lost 5 bases and 3 bases, in that order; junction bases with no gene match: 4. The CDR3 totals 15 residues. The CDR3 reads CASSLTGGGGNTIYF. In DNA, the CDR3 is TGTGCCAGCAGTCTGACAGGGGGCGGTGGAAACACCATATATTTT.

J is TRBJ2-3 and V is TRBV7-9; D not certain. In germline, CDR1 is SEHNR, CDR2 FQNEAQ (reference sequence). V dropped 4 bases and J dropped 3 bases, with 14 bases sitting between them. The CDR3 has 15 amino acids. Written as DNA, the CDR3 is TGTGCCAGCAGCTCCGGCGTGGTAACGACAGATACGCAGTATTTT. As protein: CASSSGVVTTDTQYF.

The V and J genes are TRBV9 and TRBJ1-1; a weak D match, TRBD1 (5 bases). V was pared by 3 bases and J by 4 bases, with 10 bases between. Looked up from germline, CDR1 is SGDLS and CDR2 is YYNGEE. The CDR3 is 13 amino acids. This CDR3 is CASSGGAGTEAFF. In nucleotides, the CDR3 is TGTGCCAGCAGCGGGGGCGCCGGCACTGAAGCTTTCTTT.

The rearrangement uses TRBV27 and TRBJ2-7; 7 bases are a match to TRBD2. CDR1 is MNHEY and CDR2 is SMNVEV in the germline V gene (reference sequence). J lost 7 bases, V lost 5 bases, and 14 bases had no gene match. The CDR3 runs 15 residues. CDR3 protein: CASSTLGGSSWEQYF. As DNA, the CDR3 is TGTGCCAGCAGTACCCTCGGCGGGAGCTCGTGGGAGCAGTACTTC.

The sample holds one count of this clone. The rearrangement joins TRBV4-3 to TRBJ2-2; a weak D match, TRBD1 (6 bases). Germline V CDR1 and CDR2: LGHNA, YSLEER. The CDR3 extends over 15 amino acids. V was cut by 0 bases and J by 4 bases, with 9 bases left in between. The CDR3 protein is CASSQDFRGTGELFF. CDR3 in DNA: TGCGCCAGCAGCCAAGATTTCAGGGGCACCGGGGAGCTGTTTTTT.

The chain combines TRBV14 with TRBJ2-3; D is possibly TRBD2 (5 bases). Germline-derived CDR1 and CDR2 are SGHDN and FVKESK. The CDR3 is 16 amino acids. V was trimmed by 1 base and J by 0 bases, leaving 11 bases between them. In DNA, the CDR3 is TGTGCCAGCAGCCAAGCCCGGAGGCATAGCACAGATACGCAGTATTTT. The encoded protein is CASSQARRHSTDTQYF.

The J gene is TRBJ2-7, the V gene TRBV27; D possibly corresponds to TRBD2 (5 bases). V was cut by 4 bases and J by 6 bases, with 10 bases left in between. The CDR3 contains 12 residues. Germline assignment: CDR1 MNHEY and CDR2 SMNVEV (reference sequence). The CDR3 coding sequence is TGTGCCAGCAGTTCCCTTGGAGGCGAGCAGTACTTC. As protein: CASSSLGGEQYF.

This clone was seen only a few times. This chain connects TRBV7-2 to TRBJ1-2; D not resolved. Trimming took 6 bases from V and 9 from J, leaving 11 bases between them. This CDR3 comprises 11 residues. The V gene's germline CDR1 is SGHTA and CDR2 FQGNSA. The CDR3 loop reads CASSSLLSYTF. Here the CDR3 DNA reads TGTGCCAGCAGTTCCCTCCTCAGCTACACCTTC.

The chain uses TRBV10-3 and TRBJ2-1; D unclear. Trimming left V 10 bases short and J 8 bases short, with 12 bases between. The germline V gene has CDR1 ENHRY and CDR2 SYGVKD. The CDR3 is made up of 11 amino acids. The CDR3 spells CATAFSHEQFF. Written as DNA, the CDR3 is TGTGCCACCGCGTTTTCGCATGAGCAGTTCTTC.

This chain uses TRBV6-4 with TRBJ2-1; no clear D gene. The CDR3 is 15 amino acids. V lost 0 bases to trimming and J lost 5 bases, with 11 bases between them. The germline V gene has CDR1 MRHNA and CDR2 SNTAGT. The CDR3 loop reads CASSDSMYSDNEQFF. CDR3 sequence (DNA): TGTGCCAGCAGTGACTCGATGTACAGCGACAATGAGCAGTTCTTC.

This chain uses TRBV3-1 (or the pseudogene TRBV3-2) with TRBJ2-5; the D is unclear. Germline assignment: CDR1 LGHDT and CDR2 YNNKEL (reference sequence). V shed 0 bases and J shed 6 bases, with 8 bases lying between them. This CDR3 region has 13 residues. CDR3 bases: TGTGCCAGCAGCCAAGAACCCGTAAAGACCCAGTACTTC. Its protein product is CASSQEPVKTQYF.

A few counts support this clone. This chain links TRBV3-1 (or the pseudogene TRBV3-2) with TRBJ2-3, with TRBD2 matching over 8 bases. In germline, CDR1 is LGHDT, CDR2 YNNKEL (reference sequence). Germline trimming cut 4 bases from V and 0 bases from J; bases unmatched to any gene: 6. This CDR3 has 16 amino acids. Here the CDR3 DNA reads TGTGCCAGCAGCCCCCTAGCTAGCGGGAGCACAGATACGCAGTATTTT. Its translation is CASSPLASGSTDTQYF.

Written as DNA, the CDR3 is TGTGCCGCCGGGACAGGCTTCTCTGGGGCCAACGTCCTGACTTTC. Translation gives CAAGTGFSGANVLTF. This rearrangement joins TRBV30 to TRBJ2-6; TRBD1 aligns across 8 bases. This CDR3 spans 15 amino acids. The V gene end was trimmed by 8 bases and the J gene end by 0 bases; junction bases not matched to a gene: 6. Germline V gives CDR1 GTSNPN, CDR2 SVGIG (reference sequence).

The V call is TRBV6-5, the J call TRBJ1-5; no firm D call. Between the trimmed V and J ends, which lost 5 bases and 2 bases, there was a span of 13 bases. Per germline, CDR1 MNHEY and CDR2 SVGAGI. This CDR3 contains 15 residues. The DNA of the CDR3 is TGTGCCAGCAGTCCCGGATTGGGAGGCAATCAGCCCCAGCATTTT. It is translated as CASSPGLGGNQPQHF.

CDR3 protein: CASSVGTGSNEQYF. The DNA of the CDR3 is TGCGCCAGCAGCGTTGGGACAGGGAGTAACGAGCAGTACTTC. The V gene is TRBV5-1, the J gene TRBJ2-7, with 9 bases fitting TRBD1. The CDR3 extends over 14 amino acids. Looked up from germline, CDR1 is SGHRS and CDR2 is YFSETQ. V lost 4 bases to trimming and J lost 5 bases; unmatched junction nucleotides: 7.

The chain couples TRBV4-2 to TRBJ2-7, with 7 nucleotides matching TRBD1. V lost 0 bases and J lost 0; bases outside the gene matches: 8. Germline lookup yields CDR1 LGHNA and CDR2 YNFKEQ. The CDR3 loop spans 17 amino acids. CDR3 nucleotides: TGTGCCAGCAGCCAAGATCCTCGGACAGGCTTCTCCTACGAGCAGTACTTC. Protein: CASSQDPRTGFSYEQYF.

The chain couples TRBV11-3 to TRBJ1-1; D not certain. The CDR3 totals 13 residues. Per the germline V gene, CDR1 is SGHNT and CDR2 is YENEEA. The V gene lost 3 bases and the J gene lost 3 bases, with 8 bases spanning the gap. DNA of the CDR3: TGTGCCAGCAGCTTGTCCCCCGACACTGAAGCTTTCTTT. Translated, it gives CASSLSPDTEAFF.